This record covers a single TCR beta chain. Its antigen is unknown. Synthesis of cDNA was carried out by template-switch 5'RACE. The reaction used 10-nucleotide random UMIs. Whenever a sequencing run was performed, it yielded over 200 million TCR-beta sequences from 15-18 subjects. A single record per CDR3 protein comes from TCRdb applying MiXCR to the 5' RACE reads. The top ten clones hold about 1.3% of a sample with tens of thousands of distinct CDR3 sequences, less than 6% of them seen once. About a million sorted CD4+ or CD8+ T cells made each library. This specimen comes from a study of neurological immune-mediated disorders. Study findings and constraints: Falling below healthy controls, multiple sclerosis showed the least TCR clonal expansion, while HTLV-1-associated myelopathy showed the most.

The V segment lost 6 bases and the J segment 6 bases; nucleotides outside the gene matches: 9. The germline CDR1 and CDR2 sequences are SGHRS and YFSETQ. The CDR3 runs to 14 residues. The chain uses TRBV5-1 and TRBJ1-2; 9 nucleotides line up with TRBD1. Sequencing used CD4+ T cells from blood. The sequence was collected from a young woman with multiple sclerosis. The CDR3 loop is CASTPGTGLNGYTF. CDR3 nucleotide sequence: TGCGCCAGCACCCCCGGGACAGGGCTGAATGGCTACACCTTC.